The 20 T cell receptor beta chains below come from one sample, sequenced in a study of T cell repertoires in cytomegalovirus infection. One entry per CDR3 protein results from TCRdb running MiXCR on the reads. The sample contains hundreds of thousands of distinct CDR3 sequences, 15% to 20% of which appear only once. Sequenced sample: PBMCs. Receptor source: a human donor in good health (CMV status not recorded). Some clones in this sample may be carry-over from other donors' samples.

V and J are TRBV6-1 and TRBJ2-7, with TRBD1 matching 10 bases. The V and J ends lost 5 bases and 3 bases, in that order; junction bases with no gene match: 10. From germline, CDR1 is MNHNS and CDR2 SASEGT. This CDR3 comprises 16 residues. CDR3 sequence reads: CASSYPMGQGFYEQYF. Written as DNA, the CDR3 is TGTGCCAGCAGTTACCCCATGGGACAGGGGTTCTACGAGCAGTACTTC.

Remarks on this clonotype: The conserved phenylalanine or tryptophan normally closing the CDR3 is absent here, so this likely arose from a read error. The chain couples TRBV7-9 to TRBJ1-2; D uncertain. Germline loops: CDR1 SEHNR, CDR2 FQNEAQ (reference sequence). Trimming left V 1 base short and J 2 bases short, with 11 bases between. This CDR3 spans 15 amino acids. The CDR3 is CASSLETQWNYGYTI. DNA of the CDR3: TGTGCCAGCAGCTTAGAGACCCAGTGGAACTATGGCTACACCATC.

This chain joins TRBV5-1 and TRBJ1-2; the D gene is possibly TRBD1 (5 bases). CDR1 SGHRS and CDR2 YFSETQ come from the germline V gene. Trimming stripped 4 bases from V and 5 bases from J, with 24 bases between. This CDR3 region has 17 residues. For the CDR3, the DNA is TGCGCCAGCAGCCCCCAGATGGCTAACACAGGTGCTTATGGCTACACCTTC. This gives the protein CASSPQMANTGAYGYTF.

The V gene is TRBV2, the J gene TRBJ2-1, with 8 positions matching TRBD1. V was pared by 8 bases and J by 9 bases, with 12 bases of the junction left unmatched. The CDR3 totals 14 residues. The germline gives CDR1 SNHLY, CDR2 FYNNEI. The chain's CDR3 is CASLRQGPRGEQFF. CDR3 DNA: TGTGCCAGCTTGAGACAGGGGCCACGTGGTGAGCAGTTCTTC.

This chain joins TRBV2 and TRBJ2-1; D is unresolved. CDR3 length equals 12 residues. The V and J ends lost 4 bases and 4 bases respectively, with 5 bases between them. Germline CDR1 and CDR2: SNHLY and FYNNEI. CDR3 sequence reads: CASSGVYNEQFF. DNA of the CDR3: TGTGCCAGCAGTGGGGTATACAATGAGCAGTTCTTC.

This clonotype was seen only a few times. The chain carries TRBV10-3 and TRBJ1-6; D ambiguous. This CDR3 comprises 13 residues. V dropped 8 bases and J dropped 3 bases, with 8 bases sitting between them. In germline, CDR1 is ENHRY, CDR2 SYGVKD. CDR3 bases: TGTGCCATCCGGCAGGACTATAATTCACCCCTCCACTTT. As protein: CAIRQDYNSPLHF.

This clonotype was seen ten or more times. The chain links TRBV7-2 to TRBJ2-5; 8 positions match TRBD1. The ends lost 8 bases at V and 7 bases at J; junction bases unmatched: 3. The CDR3 runs 11 residues. Germline V gene sequence: CDR1 SGHTA, CDR2 FQGNSA. The CDR3 bases are TGTGCCAGCGACCAGGGGGCGACCCAGTACTTC. This codes for CASDQGATQYF.

For the CDR3, the DNA is TGTGCCAGCAGCCAAAGGTTAAGCTACTATAATTCACCCCTCCACTTT. This encodes CASSQRLSYYNSPLHF. The chain employs TRBV7-3 and TRBJ1-6; D is uncertain. This CDR3 is built from 16 residues. V was pared by 5 bases and J by 3 bases, with 14 bases between. Germline values: CDR1 SGHTA, CDR2 FQGTGA.

This clonotype was detected a few times. J is TRBJ1-2 and V is TRBV12-3 or TRBV12-4; possibly TRBD1 for D (5 bases). This CDR3 is 12 amino acids long. Trimming removed 6 bases from V and 3 bases from J, with 8 bases in between. CDR3 sequence (DNA): TGTGCCAGCAGCCGGGGGTACTATGGCTACACCTTC. Protein product: CASSRGYYGYTF.

This clonotype was observed many times. The J gene is TRBJ1-6, the V gene TRBV7-2, with D maybe TRBD1 (6 bases). Germline CDR1 reads SGHTA; CDR2 reads FQGNSA. V lost 8 bases and J lost 5, with 16 bases in between. CDR3 length equals 15 residues. CDR3 DNA: TGTGCCAGCCGGGTGCCAGGGGCCGATAATTCACCCCTCCACTTT. Translated, it gives CASRVPGADNSPLHF.

The chain has TRBV19 and TRBJ2-1; 8 bases match TRBD2. The CDR3 runs 15 residues. Germline V gene sequence: CDR1 LNHDA, CDR2 SQIVND (reference sequence). The junction had 7 bases not matched to a gene; V was cut back by 7 bases and J by 2 bases. CDR3 amino acids: CASKTSGLPYNEQFF. CDR3 bases: TGTGCCAGTAAAACTAGCGGTCTCCCCTACAATGAGCAGTTCTTC. Full variable domain (remainder filled in from reference TRBV19 and TRBJ2-1): DGGITQSPKYLFRKEGQNVTLSCEQNLNHDAMYWYRQDPGQGLRLIYYSQIVNDFQKGDIAEGYSVSREKKESFPLTVTSAQKNPTAFYLCASKTSGLPYNEQFFGPGTRLTVL.

This clonotype has a count of ten or more. The chain uses TRBV7-8 and TRBJ2-6; TRBD1 might be the D (6 bases). Trimming took off 6 bases at V and 1 base at J, with 13 bases between the two ends. From germline, CDR1 is SGHVS and CDR2 FQNEAQ. The CDR3 is made up of 16 amino acids. CDR3 nucleotides: TGTGCCAGCAGGAGAAGGGGGTCTTCTGGGGCCAACGTCCTGACTTTC. It codes for CASRRRGSSGANVLTF.

This clonotype was picked up a small number of times. This rearrangement joins TRBV7-2 to TRBJ1-2; D is unresolved. The CDR3 contains 13 residues. The germline V gene encodes CDR1 SGHTA and CDR2 FQGNSA. Between the trimmed V and J ends, which lost 7 bases and 5 bases, there was a span of 14 bases. CDR3 bases: TGTGCCAGCACTTATCTGGCGGCGTATGGCTACACCTTC. The encoded protein is CASTYLAAYGYTF.

V is TRBV23-1 and J is TRBJ2-7; D gene uncertain. TRBV23-1 is designated an ORF whose function remains uncertain. With 4 bases removed from V and 5 bases from J, the gap between germline ends came to 9 bases. This CDR3 region has 12 residues. The CDR3 nucleotides read TGCGCCAGCAGTCTTTCAACCGACGAGCAGTACTTC. Translating gives CASSLSTDEQYF.

In this sample, this clonotype turned up many times. CDR3 in DNA: TGTGCCAGCAGCGTAATGGGACTAGCGGGCTACAATGAGCAGTTCTTC. Translation gives CASSVMGLAGYNEQFF. The chain joins TRBV7-9 to TRBJ2-1; TRBD2 agrees at 12 bases. This CDR3 region has 16 residues. The germline gives CDR1 SEHNR, CDR2 FQNEAQ (reference sequence). V lost 5 bases, J lost 3 bases, and 5 bases stayed unmatched.

The genes are TRBV9 and TRBJ2-7; 7 bases are a match to TRBD2. Looked up from germline, CDR1 is SGDLS and CDR2 is YYNGEE. The length of the CDR3 is 14 residues. V shed 4 bases, J shed 5 bases, and the junction held 9 bases outside the gene matches. CDR3: CASSRGGSSHEQYF. The CDR3 region has the DNA TGTGCCAGCAGCCGGGGAGGGAGCAGCCACGAGCAGTACTTC.

This clonotype was seen only a few times. This chain uses TRBV6-6 with TRBJ2-1, with 7 bases that match TRBD1. The CDR3 contains 13 residues. V shed 7 bases and J 10 bases; nucleotides not matched to a gene: 10. From germline, CDR1 is MNHNY and CDR2 SVGAGI (reference sequence). The CDR3 sequence is CASNSDRLQEQFF. The DNA for the CDR3 is TGTGCCAGCAATTCGGACAGGCTCCAGGAGCAGTTCTTC.

The CDR3 sequence is CATTLEVIAGNEQFF. CDR3 DNA sequence: TGTGCCACCACCCTGGAGGTGATAGCGGGCAATGAGCAGTTCTTC. The rearrangement links TRBV15 to TRBJ2-1, with 7 bases identical to TRBD2. The CDR3 covers 15 residues. Germline-derived CDR1 and CDR2 are LNHNV and YYDKDF (reference sequence). V shed 7 bases, J shed 6 bases, and the junction held 12 bases outside the gene matches.

This clonotype was counted between two and nine times. The J gene is TRBJ2-7, the V gene TRBV15; a possible D gene is TRBD1 (5 bases). With 0 bases removed from V and 3 bases from J, the gap between germline ends came to 9 bases. Germline CDR1 reads LNHNV; CDR2 reads YYDKDF (reference sequence). This CDR3 is 14 amino acids long. CDR3 protein: CATSRDRVSYEQYF. CDR3 DNA: TGTGCCACCAGCAGAGACAGGGTCAGCTACGAGCAGTACTTC.

This clonotype was seen a handful of times. The CDR3 DNA reads as TGCAGCGCTGTCATAGCGGCGTACCAAGAGACCCAGTACTTC. Amino acid sequence: CSAVIAAYQETQYF. The chain couples TRBV29-1 to TRBJ2-5; possible D gene TRBD2, 6 bases. Germline CDR1 and CDR2: SQVTM and ANQGSEA. The CDR3 loop spans 14 amino acids. V lost 7 bases and J 0 bases, leaving 15 bases between the germline ends.